The 16 T cell receptor beta chains presented below share a single source sample, sequenced in a study of regulatory T cells in long-lasting Graves disease. Time point noted: persistent/refractory GD, antithyroid drugs over 5 years with positive TRAb. From RNA extracted from PBMCs, the TCR library was made. To make TCR beta libraries, researchers used iRepertoire HTBI primers and Arm-PCR of CDR3 regions. TCRdb redid the calling of the multiplex PCR reads with MiXCR, one entry per CDR3 protein. Here the sample spans 600,000 to 800,000 distinct CDR3 sequences, approximately 31% being singletons. Sequenced material: peripheral blood mononuclear cells (PBMCs), taken when the disease was refractory, from a patient treated with antithyroid drugs. Receptors originate from a female donor with Graves disease.

The chain joins TRBV18 to TRBJ1-2, with D perhaps matching TRBD1 (5 bases). Trimming removed 2 bases at V and 4 bases at J, with 11 bases between. This CDR3 contains 14 residues. The germline V gene encodes CDR1 KGHSH and CDR2 LQKENI. The CDR3 is CASSPKTARYGYTF. DNA of the CDR3: TGTGCCAGCTCACCAAAGACAGCTCGCTATGGCTACACCTTC.

This clonotype was observed many times. This rearrangement joins TRBV11-2 to TRBJ2-6, with D unresolved. This CDR3 region has 14 residues. V was pared by 1 base and J by 12 bases, with 13 bases between. The V gene's germline CDR1 is SGHAT and CDR2 FQNNGV. Here the CDR3 DNA reads TGTGCCAGCAGCTTAGTTGGCAGGCGCCCCGTCCTGACTTTC. It translates to CASSLVGRRPVLTF.

This clonotype was observed a few times. The V gene is TRBV6-1, the J gene TRBJ2-6, with TRBD1 identical over 11 bases. The V gene end was trimmed by 6 bases and the J gene end by 0 bases; junction bases not matched to a gene: 7. There are 18 residues in the CDR3. Germline assignment: CDR1 MNHNS and CDR2 SASEGT. As DNA, the CDR3 is TGTGCCAGCAGCGTACCGGACAGGGGGCTCTCTGGGGCCAACGTCCTGACTTTC. It yields the protein CASSVPDRGLSGANVLTF.

V is TRBV27 and J is TRBJ2-7; TRBD1 agrees at 8 bases. V lost 5 bases to trimming and J lost 5 bases; unmatched junction nucleotides: 11. There are 15 residues in the CDR3. Looked up from germline, CDR1 is MNHEY and CDR2 is SMNVEV (reference sequence). CDR3 DNA sequence: TGTGCCAGCAGTAGGACAGGGCGGAAGGCCGACGAGCAGTACTTC. It specifies CASSRTGRKADEQYF.

Ten or more counts support this clonotype. This chain joins TRBV2 and TRBJ2-5; D is possibly TRBD2 (6 bases). The germline V gene encodes CDR1 SNHLY and CDR2 FYNNEI. V was shortened by 7 bases and J by 5 bases, with 20 bases between the two germline ends. The CDR3 runs to 15 residues. CDR3 loop: CASTPGPGRSETQYF. For the CDR3, the DNA is TGTGCCAGCACCCCGGGACCTGGGAGGTCGGAGACCCAGTACTTC.

The chain combines TRBV12-3 or TRBV12-4 with TRBJ1-5, with no clear D. V lost 1 base and J lost 7, with 11 bases in between. The CDR3 has 14 residues. The CDR3 protein is CASSLVNAEQPQHF. CDR3 sequence (DNA): TGTGCCAGCAGTTTAGTGAATGCAGAGCAGCCCCAGCATTTT.

This clonotype was seen repeatedly, ten times or more. V usage is TRBV2 and J usage is TRBJ1-1, with 8 nucleotides matching TRBD1. Germline V gives CDR1 SNHLY, CDR2 FYNNEI. The V gene end was trimmed by 6 bases and the J gene end by 8 bases; junction bases not matched to a gene: 5. This CDR3 is built from 12 residues. CDR3 region: CASSADREEAFF. CDR3 nucleotide sequence: TGTGCCAGCAGCGCGGACAGGGAAGAAGCTTTCTTT.

The CDR3 spells CSVDWPLTGANTEAFF. CDR3 DNA: TGCAGCGTTGATTGGCCCTTGACAGGTGCGAACACTGAAGCTTTCTTT. This chain connects TRBV29-1 to TRBJ1-1; tentatively, D is TRBD1 (6 bases). The CDR3 is made up of 16 amino acids. CDR1 is SQVTM, CDR2 ANQGSEA, per germline. V gave up 3 bases and J gave up 1 base, with 18 bases separating them.

The rearrangement links TRBV6-1 to TRBJ1-1, with 10 bases lining up with TRBD1. Unmatched junction bases numbered 4, after V lost 10 bases and J lost 5 bases. Germline CDR1 reads MNHNS; CDR2 reads SASEGT. The CDR3 has 12 amino acids. CDR3 coding DNA: TGTGCCACGGGACAGGGGCGAACTGAAGCTTTCTTT. This sequence encodes CATGQGRTEAFF.

Remarks on this clonotype: This may be a read error: a much more frequent sequence differs by one nucleotide. The CDR3 carries no conserved terminal phenylalanine or tryptophan, so it likely arises from a read error. The chain combines TRBV14 with TRBJ1-2; no clear D gene. The CDR3 has 11 residues. Germline V gene lookup returns CDR1 SGHDN and CDR2 FVKESK. Trimming pared 0 bases from V and 7 bases from J, leaving 3 bases between. CDR3 loop: CASSQDSGYTL. The CDR3 DNA sequence: TGTGCCAGCAGCCAAGATAGTGGCTACACCCTC.

The table lists this clonotype with many counts. Given a much more abundant clone one base away, this may be a read error. The J gene is TRBJ2-7, the V gene TRBV27; the match to TRBD1 covers 9 bases. V was pared by 4 bases and J by 0 bases, with 1 base of the junction left unmatched. The CDR3 length is 14 residues. CDR1 MNHEY and CDR2 SMNVEV come from the germline V gene (reference sequence). CDR3 amino acids: CASSSGQGSYEQYF. The CDR3 DNA is TGTGCCAGCAGTTCGGGACAGGGCTCCTACGAGCAGTACTTC.

V gene TRBV7-9 combines with J gene TRBJ1-1; D is ambiguous. The CDR3 runs to 15 residues. Trimming took 5 bases from V and 1 from J, leaving 14 bases between them. Per germline, CDR1 SEHNR and CDR2 FQNEAQ (reference sequence). CDR3 DNA sequence: TGTGCCAGCAGCCCCCCTGATGGAGGGAACACTGAAGCTTTCTTT. Protein product: CASSPPDGGNTEAFF.

This clonotype was seen more than once but under ten times. This chain links TRBV29-1 with TRBJ1-2; maybe TRBD1 (6 bases). The germline gives CDR1 SQVTM, CDR2 ANQGSEA. This CDR3 comprises 13 residues. Trimming cost V 4 bases and J 2 bases, with 11 bases left between them. The CDR3: CSVVSTGNYGYTF. The CDR3 DNA sequence: TGCAGCGTTGTTTCCACAGGGAACTATGGCTACACCTTC.

The chain joins TRBV20-1 to TRBJ2-2; 10 bases map to TRBD2. Germline lookup yields CDR1 DFQATT and CDR2 SNEGSKA (reference sequence). The CDR3 is 14 amino acids. V trimming: 1 base; J trimming: 4 bases; junction bases outside the gene matches: 0. This CDR3 reads CSARVAGGTGELFF. In DNA form, the CDR3 reads TGCAGTGCTAGAGTAGCGGGAGGCACCGGGGAGCTGTTTTTT.

This clonotype was observed a few times. The rearrangement joins TRBV20-1 to TRBJ2-7; the D gene is possibly TRBD1 (6 bases). CDR1 is DFQATT, CDR2 SNEGSKA, per germline (reference sequence). V dropped 7 bases and J dropped 3 bases, with 16 bases sitting between them. The CDR3 runs 13 residues. This CDR3 reads CSVHRERGYEQYF. CDR3 sequence (DNA): TGCAGTGTTCACAGGGAGCGAGGCTACGAGCAGTACTTC.

This clonotype was detected a few times. This rearrangement joins TRBV15 to TRBJ1-3, with D perhaps matching TRBD1 (6 bases). V was pared by 5 bases and J by 0 bases, with 17 bases between. The CDR3 extends over 17 amino acids. CDR1 and CDR2 (germline): LNHNV, YYDKDF (reference sequence). The CDR3 loop reads CATSRFTQGLSGNTIYF. The CDR3 DNA reads TGTGCCACCAGCCGATTTACACAGGGCCTCTCTGGAAACACCATATATTTT. Combining the CDR3 with reference TRBV15 and TRBJ1-3 gives the whole variable domain DAMVIQNPRYQVTQFGKPVTLSCSQTLNHNVMYWYQQKSSQAPKLLFHYYDKDFNNEADTPDNFQSRRPNTSFCFLDIRSPGLGDTAMYLCATSRFTQGLSGNTIYFGEGSWLTVV.